This T cell receptor (beta chain) was profiled in a study of T cells in Graves' hyperthyroidism and ophthalmopathy. This clonotype was seen only a few times. The diagnoses drew upon clinical symptoms, serum thyroxine and TRAb, thyroid ultrasound and orbital computed tomography. TCR beta CDR3 regions were amplified from RNA transcripts. First-round RT-PCR targeting the TCR CDR3 was performed with the HTBI primer set. TCRdb itself ran the multiplex PCR reads through MiXCR, one entry per CDR3 protein. The data hold about 660,000 distinct CDR3 sequences, with about 45% observed a single time. The sample taken for sequencing was peripheral blood or thyroid tissue (not recorded which). The receptor was derived from an adult man with Graves' disease, either hyperthyroidism or ophthalmopathy (not recorded which).

CDR3 amino acids: CSVFWTGILHEQYF. The DNA of the CDR3 is TGCAGCGTTTTCTGGACAGGGATTCTTCACGAGCAGTACTTC. The V and J genes are TRBV29-1 and TRBJ2-7, with TRBD1 matching over 8 bases. Trimming at V came to 5 bases and at J to 5 bases, leaving 11 bases not matched to a gene. The CDR3 covers 14 residues. Per the germline V gene, CDR1 is SQVTM and CDR2 is ANQGSEA.